This entry concerns a single TCR beta chain. Antigen unknown. The sample is drawn from a study of T cells in Graves' hyperthyroidism and ophthalmopathy. The study's findings and limits: Stable hyperthyroidism was separated from ophthalmopathy by a model based on 13 V-J features.

RNA transcripts provided the source from which TCR beta CDR3 regions were amplified. The TCR CDR3 was amplified in a first-round RT-PCR using the HTBI primer set. TCRdb reprocessed the multiplex PCR reads via MiXCR and lists one record per CDR3 protein. This table holds roughly 570,000 distinct CDR3 sequences, more than 45% found once. The sequenced material came from peripheral blood or thyroid tissue (not recorded which). This TCR came from a woman between 18 and 29 years old with Graves' hyperthyroidism.

The CDR3 DNA reads TGCGCCAGCAGTGAGGGTGCGGGAGCCTACGAGCAGTACTTC. It yields the protein CASSEGAGAYEQYF. This sequence joins TRBV10-1 and TRBJ2-7, with 7 bases that match TRBD2. Trimming cost V 2 bases and J 2 bases; bases outside gene matches: 3. This CDR3 contains 14 residues. Germline V gene data show CDR1 as WNHNN and CDR2 as SYGVQD (reference sequence).